The sequence of this TCR beta chain was determined in a study of blood T cell repertoires in COVID-19. The wider study: Both acute and convalescent COVID-19 samples were obtained from the United States, Italy and Spain. T cells, B-cell-depleted T cells, or PBMCs provided the cDNA or gDNA that served as material.

Seattle cases were enrolled at active infection and followed longitudinally. CDR3 length equals 20 residues. Original data processing: Amplification from reference gene primers served as the basis for estimated nucleated cell counts. The data were produced by immunoSEQ multiplex PCR, yet TCRdb's version contains in-frame clones alone and is incomplete. The V and J calls and clone size are taken from that table; D and trimming were inferred from the DNA. In the table there are about 270,000 clones, 85% to 90% of which are singletons. Specimen: peripheral blood. The source is a woman in her 30s with COVID-19, enrolled during active disease. This chain uses TRBV21-1 with TRBJ1-6; the table gives TRBD1 as D, unverified against the DNA. TRBV21-1 is reported as a pseudogene. The CDR3 is CASSAIRQLISRGDNSPLHF. The CDR3 DNA reads TGTGCCAGCAGCGCAATTAGACAGCTAATTTCCCGAGGAGACAATTCACCCCTCCACTTT.